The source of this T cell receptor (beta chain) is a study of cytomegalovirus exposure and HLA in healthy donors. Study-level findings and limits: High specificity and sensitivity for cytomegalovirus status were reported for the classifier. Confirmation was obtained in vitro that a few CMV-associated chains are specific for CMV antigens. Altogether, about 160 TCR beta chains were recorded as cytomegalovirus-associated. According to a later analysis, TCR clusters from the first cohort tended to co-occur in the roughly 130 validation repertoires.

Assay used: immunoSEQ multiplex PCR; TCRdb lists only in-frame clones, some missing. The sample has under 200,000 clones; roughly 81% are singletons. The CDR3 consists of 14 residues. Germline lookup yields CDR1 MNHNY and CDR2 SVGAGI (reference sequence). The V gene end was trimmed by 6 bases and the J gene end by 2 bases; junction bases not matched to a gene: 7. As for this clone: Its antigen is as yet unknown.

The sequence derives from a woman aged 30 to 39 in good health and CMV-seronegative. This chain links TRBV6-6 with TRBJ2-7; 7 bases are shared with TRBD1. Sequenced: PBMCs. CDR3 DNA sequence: TGTGCCAGCAGCCCGACAGGGCCCCCCTACGAGCAGTACTTC. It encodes CASSPTGPPYEQYF.